The 21 T cell receptor beta chains reported below all come from one sample, sequenced in a study of vaccination effects on CD4 cells after COVID-19. No antigens are known for them. Before any sequencing was done, the ViraFEST assay used viral peptide pools to expand antigen-specific CD4+ T cells. Scientists isolated CD4+ T cells after an approximately 10-day culture period ended. Participants were vaccinated with two doses of either the BNT162b2 or mRNA-1273 vaccine. This table comes from immunoSEQ multiplex PCR, and its TCRdb copy is limited to in-frame clones, with some not included. The data contain around 60,000 clones, about three quarters of them seen just once; the ten biggest clones take up around 1.2%. The sample here was CD4+ T cells from PBMCs cultured with HCoV-229E spike peptides, taken after COVID-19 vaccination. Receptors were obtained from a human donor who received a COVID-19 vaccine.

The chain carries TRBV27 and TRBJ1-5, with D uncertain. CDR3 size: 11 residues. Germline CDR1 MNHEY, CDR2 SMNVEV (reference sequence). V was clipped by 6 bases and J by 5 bases, with 5 bases between them. The CDR3 DNA reads TGTGCCAGCAGGGATCATCAGCCCCAGCATTTT. It yields the protein CASRDHQPQHF.

This clone is a singleton in its sample. The gene calls are TRBV11-3 and TRBJ2-6; 8 bases are shared with TRBD1. Unmatched junction bases numbered 10, after V lost 5 bases and J lost 1 base. CDR1 and CDR2 (germline): SGHNT, YENEEA. The CDR3 has 18 amino acids. CDR3 DNA: TGTGCCAGCAGCGGAGGACAGGGAGGAGAATCTGGGGCCAACGTCCTGACTTTC. Encoded protein: CASSGGQGGESGANVLTF.

The rearrangement uses TRBV4-3 and TRBJ2-3; no clear D. Trimming pared 5 bases from V and 8 bases from J, leaving 14 bases between. Germline V gene sequence: CDR1 LGHNA, CDR2 YSLEER. The CDR3 covers 13 residues. CDR3 protein: CASSTPPGPTQYF. As DNA, the CDR3 is TGCGCCAGCAGCACCCCTCCCGGCCCTACGCAGTATTTT.

This clone has more than one count but fewer than ten. The CDR3 coding sequence is TGTGCCAGCAGTCCCGGACGGAACGGGGAGCTGTTTTTT. Translation gives CASSPGRNGELFF. This chain uses TRBV6-6 with TRBJ2-2; D gene unclear. CDR1 is MNHNY and CDR2 is SVGAGI in the germline V gene (reference sequence). This CDR3 spans 13 amino acids. Trimming took 5 bases from V and 7 from J, leaving 11 bases between them.

This chain uses TRBV7-3 with TRBJ2-1; D not certain. Between the trimmed V and J ends, which lost 5 bases and 5 bases, there was a span of 13 bases. The CDR3 has 14 residues. Germline V gives CDR1 SGHTA, CDR2 FQGTGA. The CDR3 DNA is TGTGCCAGCAGCCCTCGAGTGGGCAACAATGAGCAGTTCTTC. Amino acids: CASSPRVGNNEQFF. The full variable domain, its missing parts supplied by reference TRBV7-3 and TRBJ2-1, is GAGVSQTPSNKVTEKGKYVELRCDPISGHTALYWYRQSLGQGPEFLIYFQGTGAADDSGLPNDRFFAVRPEGSVSTLKIQRTERGDSAVYLCASSPRVGNNEQFFGPGTRLTVL.

The chain has TRBV5-1 and TRBJ2-3; 10 bases fit TRBD1. CDR3 length: 16 residues. Per the germline V gene, CDR1 is SGHRS and CDR2 is YFSETQ. V gave up 2 bases and J gave up 3 bases; unmatched junction bases: 6. CDR3 in amino acids: CASSLGTGVGTDTQYF. In DNA, the CDR3 is TGCGCCAGCAGCTTAGGGACAGGGGTTGGAACAGATACGCAGTATTTT.

The V and J genes are TRBV30 and TRBJ1-2; 7 positions agree with TRBD1. V shed 0 bases, J shed 7 bases, and the junction held 8 bases outside the gene matches. In germline, CDR1 is GTSNPN, CDR2 SVGIG (reference sequence). CDR3 size: 14 residues. CDR3 bases: TGTGCCTGGAGTGTAAGGAGGGGGCTCCCTGGCTACACCTTC. Residues: CAWSVRRGLPGYTF. Together with reference TRBV30 and TRBJ1-2, the CDR3 gives the full variable domain: SQTIHQWPATLVQPVGSPLSLECTVEGTSNPNLYWYRQAAGRGLQLLFYSVGIGQISSEVPQNLSASRPQDRQFILSSKKLLLSDSGFYLCAWSVRRGLPGYTFGSGTRLTVV.

CDR3 loop: CASRPPGQPTDTQYF. The CDR3 DNA reads as TGTGCCAGCAGGCCCCCCGGACAGCCCACAGATACGCAGTATTTT. V usage is TRBV7-2 and J usage is TRBJ2-3, with D maybe TRBD1 (6 bases). Germline loops: CDR1 SGHTA, CDR2 FQGNSA. The ends were cut back, 6 bases at V and 2 bases at J, with 15 bases in the middle. The length of the CDR3 is 15 residues. Looking up the rest from reference TRBV7-2 and TRBJ2-3 gives the full variable domain: GAGVSQSPSNKVTEKGKDVELRCDPISGHTALYWYRQSLGQGLEFLIYFQGNSAPDKSGLPSDRFSAERTGGSVSTLTIQRTQQEDSAVYLCASRPPGQPTDTQYFGPGTRLTVL.

The rearrangement links TRBV2 to TRBJ1-5; maybe TRBD1 (6 bases). The CDR3 runs 15 residues. The V end lost 5 bases, the J end lost 6 bases, and 17 bases lay between the germline ends. CDR1 is SNHLY and CDR2 is FYNNEI in the germline V gene. The CDR3 DNA follows: TGTGCCAGCAGTCCGCAGGGGTTAGAGAGTCAGCCCCAGCATTTT. It codes for CASSPQGLESQPQHF.

The rearrangement links TRBV6-1 to TRBJ1-1; D unclear. This CDR3 spans 12 amino acids. V was trimmed by 2 bases and J by 5 bases, leaving 6 bases between them. CDR1 and CDR2 from the germline V gene are MNHNS and SASEGT. The CDR3 DNA follows: TGTGCCAGCAGTGAAATACCTACTGAAGCTTTCTTT. Amino acids: CASSEIPTEAFF.

This chain joins TRBV6-6 and TRBJ1-1; D is unclear. Germline assignment: CDR1 MNHNY and CDR2 SVGAGI (reference sequence). This CDR3 spans 15 amino acids. V was pared by 5 bases and J by 0 bases, with 13 bases between. The CDR3 protein is CASSLGPTLNTEAFF. The CDR3 region has the DNA TGTGCCAGCAGTCTTGGACCGACCTTGAACACTGAAGCTTTCTTT.

The rearrangement links TRBV2 to TRBJ2-5; unclear D gene. The CDR3 has 13 residues. The V and J ends lost 4 bases and 0 bases respectively, with 6 bases between them. Germline values: CDR1 SNHLY, CDR2 FYNNEI. The CDR3, as DNA: TGTGCCAGCAGTGCCAGGTACCAAGAGACCCAGTACTTC. Protein: CASSARYQETQYF. The full variable domain, with the rest looked up from reference TRBV2 and TRBJ2-5, is EPEVTQTPSHQVTQMGQEVILRCVPISNHLYFYWYRQILGQKVEFLVSFYNNEISEKSEIFDDQFSVERPDGSNFTLKIRSTKLEDSAMYFCASSARYQETQYFGPGTRLLVL.

This clone was picked up a small number of times. The chain employs TRBV5-6 and TRBJ1-1, with D hard to call. CDR1 and CDR2 (germline): SGHDT, YYEEEE. Between the trimmed V and J ends, which lost 0 bases and 7 bases, there was a span of 10 bases. The CDR3 totals 13 residues. CDR3 nucleotide sequence: TGTGCCAGCAGCTTGGGATTGGGAGTTGAAGCTTTCTTT. Protein sequence: CASSLGLGVEAFF.

J is TRBJ2-3 and V is TRBV27; D may be TRBD2 (6 bases). Trimming removed 6 bases at V and 0 bases at J, with 19 bases between. CDR1 and CDR2 (germline): MNHEY, SMNVEV (reference sequence). The CDR3 totals 17 residues. CDR3 bases: TGTGCCAGCAGACGAAAGGGACTCCAAATAAGCACAGATACGCAGTATTTT. Amino acids: CASRRKGLQISTDTQYF.

The rearrangement joins TRBV20-1 to TRBJ1-2, with a possible D match to TRBD1 (5 bases). The CDR3 loop spans 11 amino acids. Germline assignment: CDR1 DFQATT and CDR2 SNEGSKA (reference sequence). V lost 5 bases and J 6 bases, leaving 10 bases between the germline ends. CDR3 in DNA: TGCAGTGCTCGGGGGGGAAATGGCTACACCTTC. Its translation: CSARGGNGYTF.

V usage is TRBV5-1 and J usage is TRBJ1-4, with TRBD1 matching 7 bases. The CDR3 is 14 amino acids. V lost 7 bases, J lost 4 bases, and 7 bases stayed unmatched. From germline, CDR1 is SGHRS and CDR2 YFSETQ. In nucleotides, the CDR3 is TGCGCCAGCGGTAAGGGGACAGTTAATGAAAAACTGTTTTTT. Translation gives CASGKGTVNEKLFF.

Only one count was recorded for this clone. The chain carries TRBV6-6 and TRBJ2-5; 15 nucleotides agree with TRBD2. CDR3 length: 16 residues. Trimming cost V 7 bases and J 5 bases; bases outside gene matches: 8. Germline CDR1 and CDR2: MNHNY and SVGAGI (reference sequence). The CDR3 DNA is TGTGCCAGCACTAAACCTGGACTAGCGGGGGGGGAGACCCAGTACTTC. Translation: CASTKPGLAGGETQYF.

The rearrangement links TRBV24-1 to TRBJ2-2; D unclear. CDR3 size: 13 residues. Germline V CDR1 and CDR2: KGHDR, SFDVKD. V dropped 5 bases and J dropped 0 bases, with 3 bases sitting between them. In nucleotides, the CDR3 is TGTGCCACCAGTGGGGCGAACACCGGGGAGCTGTTTTTT. Protein: CATSGANTGELFF.

The chain uses TRBV24-1 and TRBJ2-5, with D hard to call. This CDR3 region has 14 residues. V lost 2 bases and J lost 2, with 8 bases in between. CDR1 and CDR2 from the germline V gene are KGHDR and SFDVKD. CDR3 region: CATSDSRVQETQYF. DNA of the CDR3: TGTGCCACCAGTGATTCCCGGGTTCAAGAGACCCAGTACTTC.

The chain joins TRBV6-6 to TRBJ1-3; D gene uncertain. The ends were cut back, 6 bases at V and 2 bases at J, with 14 bases in the middle. The CDR3 loop spans 15 amino acids. Looked up from germline, CDR1 is MNHNY and CDR2 is SVGAGI (reference sequence). The CDR3 coding sequence is TGTGCCAGCAGCTTCGGACGGGAGGCTGGAAACACCATATATTTT. This gives the protein CASSFGREAGNTIYF.

V usage is TRBV24-1 and J usage is TRBJ2-3; tentative D call: TRBD2 (7 bases). The CDR3 runs to 14 residues. V was shortened by 9 bases and J by 2 bases, with 14 bases between the two germline ends. Per the germline V gene, CDR1 is KGHDR and CDR2 is SFDVKD. The CDR3 DNA reads as TGTGCCACCCGTAGGGGGGGGGCCACAGATACGCAGTATTTT. Protein product: CATRRGGATDTQYF.